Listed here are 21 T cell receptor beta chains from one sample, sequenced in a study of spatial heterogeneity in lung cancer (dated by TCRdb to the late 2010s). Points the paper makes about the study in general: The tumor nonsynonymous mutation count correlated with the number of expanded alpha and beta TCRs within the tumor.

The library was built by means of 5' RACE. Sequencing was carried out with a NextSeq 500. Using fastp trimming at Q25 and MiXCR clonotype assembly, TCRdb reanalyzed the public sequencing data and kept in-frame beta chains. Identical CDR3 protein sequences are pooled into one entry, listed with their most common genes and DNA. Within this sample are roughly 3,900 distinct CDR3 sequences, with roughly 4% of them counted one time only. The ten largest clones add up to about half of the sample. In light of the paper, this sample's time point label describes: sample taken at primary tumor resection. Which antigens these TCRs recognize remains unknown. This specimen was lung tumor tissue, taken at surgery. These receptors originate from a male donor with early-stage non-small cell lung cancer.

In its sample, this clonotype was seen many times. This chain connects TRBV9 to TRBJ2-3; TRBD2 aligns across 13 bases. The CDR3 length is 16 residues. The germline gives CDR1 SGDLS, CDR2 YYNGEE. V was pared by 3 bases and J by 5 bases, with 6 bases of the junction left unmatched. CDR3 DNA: TGTGCCAGCAGCGAAGGACTAGCGGGAGATGAAGATACGCAGTATTTT. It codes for CASSEGLAGDEDTQYF.

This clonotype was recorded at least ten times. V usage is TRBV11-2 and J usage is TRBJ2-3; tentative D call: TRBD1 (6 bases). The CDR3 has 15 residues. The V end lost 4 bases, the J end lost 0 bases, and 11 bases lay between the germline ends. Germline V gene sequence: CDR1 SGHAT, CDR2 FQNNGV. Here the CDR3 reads CASSWRTASTDTQYF. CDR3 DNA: TGTGCCAGCAGCTGGAGGACAGCGAGCACAGATACGCAGTATTTT.

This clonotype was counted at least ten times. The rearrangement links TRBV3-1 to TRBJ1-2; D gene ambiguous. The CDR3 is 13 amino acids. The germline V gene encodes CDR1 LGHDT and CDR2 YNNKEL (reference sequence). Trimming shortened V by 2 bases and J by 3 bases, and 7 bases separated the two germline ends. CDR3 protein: CASSQREDYGYTF. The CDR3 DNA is TGTGCCAGCAGCCAACGGGAGGACTATGGCTACACCTTC.

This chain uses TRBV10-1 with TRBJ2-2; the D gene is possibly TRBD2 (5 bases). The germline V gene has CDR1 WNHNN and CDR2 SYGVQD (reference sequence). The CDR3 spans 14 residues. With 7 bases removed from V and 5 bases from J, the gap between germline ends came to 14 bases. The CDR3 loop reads CASTKVRGTGELFF. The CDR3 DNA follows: TGCGCCAGCACCAAAGTCCGGGGAACCGGGGAGCTGTTTTTT.

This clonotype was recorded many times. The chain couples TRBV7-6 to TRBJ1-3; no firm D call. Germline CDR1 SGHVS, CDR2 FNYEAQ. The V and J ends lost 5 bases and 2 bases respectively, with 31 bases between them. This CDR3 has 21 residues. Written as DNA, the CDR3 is TGTGCCAGCAGCCGGCTTTTATTGCGGTGGAGGAACGGGGATGCTGGAAACACCATATATTTT. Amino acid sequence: CASSRLLLRWRNGDAGNTIYF.

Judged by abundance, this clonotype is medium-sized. CDR3 in amino acids: CASSYWGQGDEQYF. CDR3 sequence (DNA): TGTGCCAGCAGTTACTGGGGACAGGGGGACGAGCAGTACTTC. This chain connects TRBV6-6 to TRBJ2-7; 11 positions agree with TRBD1. CDR1 and CDR2 (germline): MNHNY, SVGAGI (reference sequence). The CDR3 is made up of 14 amino acids. Trimming cost V 1 base and J 5 bases; bases outside gene matches: 1.

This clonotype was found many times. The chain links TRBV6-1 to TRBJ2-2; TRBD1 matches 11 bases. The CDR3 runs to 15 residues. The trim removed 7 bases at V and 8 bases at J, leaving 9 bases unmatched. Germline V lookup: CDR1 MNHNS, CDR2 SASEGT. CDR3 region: CASNIGQGAGGELFF. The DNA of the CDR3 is TGTGCCAGCAATATCGGACAGGGGGCCGGTGGGGAGCTGTTTTTT.

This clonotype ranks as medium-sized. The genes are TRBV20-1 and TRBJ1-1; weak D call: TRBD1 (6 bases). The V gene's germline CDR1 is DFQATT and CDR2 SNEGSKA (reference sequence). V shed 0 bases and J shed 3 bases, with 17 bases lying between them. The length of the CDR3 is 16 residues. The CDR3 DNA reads TGCAGTGCTAGAGATCTCGCGGGGGGCGGAGACACTGAAGCTTTCTTT. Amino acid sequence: CSARDLAGGGDTEAFF.

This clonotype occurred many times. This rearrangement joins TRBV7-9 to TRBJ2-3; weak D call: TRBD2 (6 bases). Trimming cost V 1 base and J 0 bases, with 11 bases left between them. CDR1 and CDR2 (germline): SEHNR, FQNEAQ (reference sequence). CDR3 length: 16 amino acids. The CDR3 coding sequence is TGTGCCAGCAGCTTAGACGCGGGATGGAGCACAGATACGCAGTATTTT. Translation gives CASSLDAGWSTDTQYF.

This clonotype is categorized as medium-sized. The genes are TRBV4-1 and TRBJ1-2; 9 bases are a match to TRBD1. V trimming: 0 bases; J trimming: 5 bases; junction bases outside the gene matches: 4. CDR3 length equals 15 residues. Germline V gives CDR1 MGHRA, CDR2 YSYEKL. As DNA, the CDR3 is TGCGCCAGCAGCCAAGAGTGGACAGGGGAGTATGGCTACACCTTC. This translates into CASSQEWTGEYGYTF.

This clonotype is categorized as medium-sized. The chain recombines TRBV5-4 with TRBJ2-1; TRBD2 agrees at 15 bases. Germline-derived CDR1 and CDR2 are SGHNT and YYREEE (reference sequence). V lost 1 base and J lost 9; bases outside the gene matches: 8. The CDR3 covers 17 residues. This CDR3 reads CASSLLGLAGGSGEQFF. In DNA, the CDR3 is TGTGCCAGCAGCTTGCTGGGACTAGCGGGAGGATCGGGTGAGCAGTTCTTC.

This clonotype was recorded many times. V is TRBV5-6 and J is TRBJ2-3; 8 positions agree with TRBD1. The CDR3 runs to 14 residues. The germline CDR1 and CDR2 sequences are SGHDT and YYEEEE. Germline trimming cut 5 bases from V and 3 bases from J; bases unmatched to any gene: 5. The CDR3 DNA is TGTGCCAGCAGAACGGACAGGGAGACAGATACGCAGTATTTT. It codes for CASRTDRETDTQYF.

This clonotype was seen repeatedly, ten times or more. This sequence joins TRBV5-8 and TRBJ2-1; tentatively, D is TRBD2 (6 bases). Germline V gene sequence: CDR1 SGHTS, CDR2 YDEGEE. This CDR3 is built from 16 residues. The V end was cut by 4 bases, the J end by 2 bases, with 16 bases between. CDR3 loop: CASSPLGRETYNEQFF. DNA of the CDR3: TGTGCCAGCAGCCCACTCGGACGGGAGACCTACAATGAGCAGTTCTTC.

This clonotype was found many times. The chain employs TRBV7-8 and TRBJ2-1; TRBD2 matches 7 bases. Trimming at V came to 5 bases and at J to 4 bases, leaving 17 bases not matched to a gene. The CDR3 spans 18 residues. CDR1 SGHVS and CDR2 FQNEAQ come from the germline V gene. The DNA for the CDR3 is TGTGCCAGCAGCACCCCCGAAAAAAAAGCGGGACCGTACAATGAGCAGTTCTTC. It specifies CASSTPEKKAGPYNEQFF.

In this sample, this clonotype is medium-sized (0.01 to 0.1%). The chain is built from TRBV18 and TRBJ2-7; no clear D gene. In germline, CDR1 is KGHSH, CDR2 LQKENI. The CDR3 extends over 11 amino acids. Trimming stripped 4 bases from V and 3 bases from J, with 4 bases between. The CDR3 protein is CASSLSYEQYF. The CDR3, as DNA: TGTGCCAGCTCACTTAGCTACGAGCAGTACTTC.

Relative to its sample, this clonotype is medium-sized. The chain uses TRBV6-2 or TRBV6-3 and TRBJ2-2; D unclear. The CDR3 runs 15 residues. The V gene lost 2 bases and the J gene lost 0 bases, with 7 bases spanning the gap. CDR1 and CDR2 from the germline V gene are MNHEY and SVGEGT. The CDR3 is CASSYRIANTGELFF. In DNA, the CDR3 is TGTGCCAGCAGTTACAGAATAGCGAACACCGGGGAGCTGTTTTTT.

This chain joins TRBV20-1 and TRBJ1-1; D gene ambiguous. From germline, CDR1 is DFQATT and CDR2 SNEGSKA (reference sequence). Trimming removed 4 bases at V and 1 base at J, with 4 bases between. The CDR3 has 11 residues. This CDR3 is CSATGNTEAFF. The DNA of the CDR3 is TGCAGTGCTACGGGGAACACTGAAGCTTTCTTT.

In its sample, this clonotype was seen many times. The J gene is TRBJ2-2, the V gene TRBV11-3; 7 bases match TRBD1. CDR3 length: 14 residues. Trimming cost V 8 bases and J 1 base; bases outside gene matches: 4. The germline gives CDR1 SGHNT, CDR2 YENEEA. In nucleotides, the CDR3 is TGTGCCAGCCGGCGGACAGGGAACACCGGGGAGCTGTTTTTT. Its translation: CASRRTGNTGELFF.

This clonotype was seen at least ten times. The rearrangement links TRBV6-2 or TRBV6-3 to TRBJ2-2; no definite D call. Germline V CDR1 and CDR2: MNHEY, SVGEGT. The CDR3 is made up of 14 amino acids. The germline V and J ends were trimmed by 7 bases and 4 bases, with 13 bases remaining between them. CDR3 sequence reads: CASKIRQFTGELFF. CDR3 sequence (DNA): TGTGCCAGCAAAATTAGGCAGTTCACCGGGGAGCTGTTTTTT.

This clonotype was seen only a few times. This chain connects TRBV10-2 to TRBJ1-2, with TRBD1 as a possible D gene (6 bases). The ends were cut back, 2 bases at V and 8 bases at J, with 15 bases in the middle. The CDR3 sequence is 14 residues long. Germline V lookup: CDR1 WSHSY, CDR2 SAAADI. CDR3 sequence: CASSEQNRAGGYTF. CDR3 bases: TGCGCCAGCAGTGAGCAGAACAGGGCGGGAGGCTACACCTTC.

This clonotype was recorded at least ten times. The DNA for the CDR3 is TGTGCCAGCAGCCTCCGAGGAGAGACCCAGTACTTC. The encoded protein is CASSLRGETQYF. This sequence joins TRBV3-1 and TRBJ2-5; D call uncertain. Germline V gene data show CDR1 as LGHDT and CDR2 as YNNKEL (reference sequence). V gave up 4 bases and J gave up 4 bases, with 7 bases separating them. The length of the CDR3 is 12 residues.